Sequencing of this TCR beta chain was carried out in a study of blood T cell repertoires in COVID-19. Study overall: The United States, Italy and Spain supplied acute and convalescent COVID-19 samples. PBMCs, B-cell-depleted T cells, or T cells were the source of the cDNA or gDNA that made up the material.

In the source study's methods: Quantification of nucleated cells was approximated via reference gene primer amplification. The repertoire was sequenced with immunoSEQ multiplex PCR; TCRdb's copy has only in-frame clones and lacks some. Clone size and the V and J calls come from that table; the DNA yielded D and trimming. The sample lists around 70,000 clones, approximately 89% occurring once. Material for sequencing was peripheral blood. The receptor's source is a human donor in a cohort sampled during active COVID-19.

CDR3 amino acids: CASSESAAIALADTQYF. Written as DNA, the CDR3 is TGCGCCAGCAGTGAGTCCGCGGCAATAGCCCTCGCAGATACGCAGTATTTT. The J gene is TRBJ2-3, the V gene TRBV10-1; D is ambiguous. With 0 bases removed from V and 4 bases from J, the gap between germline ends came to 17 bases. The CDR3 spans 17 residues. Germline V gene data show CDR1 as WNHNN and CDR2 as SYGVQD (reference sequence).